This TCR beta chain appears in the sequencing data of a study of T cell changes during pregnancy in multiple sclerosis. The CDR3 contains 13 residues. Germline V CDR1 and CDR2: LNHDA, SQIVND (reference sequence). V lost 2 bases and J lost 6, with 11 bases in between. The assay was immunoSEQ multiplex PCR, and TCRdb's table has in-frame clones only and misses some. The table lists some 60,000 clones, around 93% of them singletons. The chain is built from TRBV19 and TRBJ2-7, with D perhaps matching TRBD1 (5 bases). The receptor was isolated from a female donor with multiple sclerosis, enrolled in a pregnancy study. The material was peripheral blood, obtained in the first trimester of pregnancy. The CDR3 DNA reads as TGTGCCAGTAGTATACAGGGCCCGTCCGAGCAGTACTTC. Encoded protein: CASSIQGPSEQYF.